This T cell receptor beta chain was documented in a study of spatial heterogeneity in lung cancer. About the study: There were some 76 donors, all of them untreated patients with early-stage non-small cell lung cancer. Whole-study findings and limits: Ubiquitous expanded tumor TCRs were seen in blood more at resection than at follow-up.

The time point: blood at routine non-recurrence follow-up after resection. By sample share, this clonotype is large. Its specificity is not known. The V end lost 5 bases, the J end lost 0 bases, and 8 bases lay between the germline ends. CDR3 length: 14 amino acids. Via MiXCR, TCRdb re-called the 5' RACE reads, giving one row per CDR3 protein. Of around 45,000 distinct CDR3 sequences in the sample, 20% to 25% were seen once. The specimen was PBMCs, collected at follow-up. This TCR came from a female donor with early-stage non-small cell lung cancer. The chain joins TRBV12-3 or TRBV12-4 to TRBJ1-5; D is unclear. CDR3: CASSVNYSNQPQHF. In nucleotides, the CDR3 is TGTGCCAGCAGTGTCAACTATAGCAATCAGCCCCAGCATTTT.